This T cell receptor (beta chain) was sequenced for a study of T cell changes during pregnancy in multiple sclerosis. V was cut by 9 bases and J by 0 bases, with 14 bases left in between. Germline assignment: CDR1 LNHDA and CDR2 SQIVND (reference sequence). CDR3 length equals 15 residues. Method: immunoSEQ multiplex PCR; TCRdb's copy keeps in-frame clones and lacks some. The sample has 55,000 to 65,000 clones; 94% are singletons. This rearrangement joins TRBV19 to TRBJ2-2; D unclear. Sequences were derived from CD8+ T cells from peripheral blood mononuclear cells, sampled in the third trimester of pregnancy. The source is a female donor with multiple sclerosis, enrolled in a pregnancy study. The CDR3 DNA follows: TGTGCCAGACCCATCCGTGGAGCGAACACCGGGGAGCTGTTTTTT. Translating it yields CARPIRGANTGELFF.